The 5 T cell receptor beta chains given below trace back to one sample, sequenced in a study of shared clonotypes between healthy human individuals. Assay: immunoSEQ multiplex PCR; the TCRdb copy retains only in-frame clones and omits some. The table has about 2,500,000 clones, around 90% seen once. The sample was naive CD4+ T cells sorted from blood. Sample subset: CD45RA+ positively selected. The receptors were gathered from a man between 18 and 29 years old in good health.

This clone showed up many times. Other DNA sequences from this sample encode an identical CDR3 as well. V and J are TRBV30 and TRBJ1-1, with D unresolved. Germline V gene sequence: CDR1 GTSNPN, CDR2 SVGIG (reference sequence). The CDR3 sequence is 10 residues long. Trimming removed 2 bases from V and 3 bases from J, with 1 base in between. For the CDR3, the DNA is TGTGCCTGGAGTTACACTGAAGCTTTCTTT. This gives the protein CAWSYTEAFF.

The CDR3 here is CAIRERGWTGELFF. The CDR3 DNA reads as TGTGCCATTCGAGAGCGGGGGTGGACCGGGGAGCTGTTTTTT. The chain links TRBV10-3 to TRBJ2-2; 8 bases agree with TRBD2. This CDR3 comprises 14 residues. Trimming removed 9 bases from V and 5 bases from J; junction bases left unmatched: 8. In germline, CDR1 is ENHRY, CDR2 SYGVKD.

This chain connects TRBV6-1 to TRBJ1-6; D is unclear. This CDR3 is built from 14 residues. Germline V gene sequence: CDR1 MNHNS, CDR2 SASEGT. V shed 1 base and J shed 10 bases, with 11 bases lying between them. DNA for the CDR3: TGTGCCAGCAGTGAAGGGGGAGAGGGCTCACCCCTCCACTTT. It yields the protein CASSEGGEGSPLHF.

CDR3 in DNA: TGTGCCAGTAGTAGAGGGGCCGGGGAGGCTGGGGCCAACGTCCTGACTTTC. Residues: CASSRGAGEAGANVLTF. The genes are TRBV19 and TRBJ2-6, with D possibly matching TRBD2 (6 bases). V dropped 4 bases and J dropped 2 bases, with 15 bases sitting between them. CDR1 and CDR2 from the germline V gene are LNHDA and SQIVND (reference sequence). This CDR3 is 17 amino acids long.

The chain combines TRBV5-1 with TRBJ2-1; possible D gene TRBD1, 7 bases. The CDR3 has 14 residues. V lost 7 bases, J lost 9 bases, and 20 bases lay in between. The germline V gene has CDR1 SGHRS and CDR2 YFSETQ. The CDR3 DNA follows: TGCGCCAGCCAGCAGGGGGGCTCGGTCGGTGAGCAGTTCTTC. Protein: CASQQGGSVGEQFF.